The 30 T cell receptor beta chains in this list originate from one sample, sequenced in a study of cytomegalovirus exposure and HLA in healthy donors. The PCR was carried out with 60 Vbeta primers and 13 Jbeta primers. Measured with immunoSEQ multiplex PCR; TCRdb has only the in-frame clones, and not every one. Listed are under 200,000 clones; about 0.79% falls within the top ten. The sample consisted of PBMCs. Receptor source: a woman aged 18-29 years in good health and CMV-seropositive.

The chain carries TRBV5-4 and TRBJ1-5; the D gene is possibly TRBD1 (5 bases). Trimming removed 4 bases from V and 4 bases from J, with 9 bases in between. The CDR3 extends over 13 amino acids. CDR1 and CDR2 (germline): SGHNT, YYREEE (reference sequence). For the CDR3, the DNA is TGTGCCAGCAGCCGCGACAGAAATCAGCCCCAGCATTTT. Encoded protein: CASSRDRNQPQHF.

The chain carries TRBV6-5 and TRBJ1-2; D unclear. The CDR3 covers 14 residues. Germline lookup yields CDR1 MNHEY and CDR2 SVGAGI. With 10 bases removed from V and 7 bases from J, the gap between germline ends came to 22 bases. The CDR3 reads CATNPEADRSGYTF. The CDR3 DNA is TGTGCCACCAACCCTGAGGCCGACCGGAGTGGCTACACCTTC.

The chain combines TRBV5-4 with TRBJ2-7, with 11 bases matching TRBD2. In germline, CDR1 is SGHNT, CDR2 YYREEE (reference sequence). The CDR3 totals 15 residues. V shed 4 bases and J 0 bases; nucleotides not matched to a gene: 3. CDR3 DNA sequence: TGTGCCAGCAGCACGGGACTAGCGGTCTCCTACGAGCAGTACTTC. It encodes CASSTGLAVSYEQYF.

The J gene is TRBJ1-1, the V gene TRBV27; D possibly corresponds to TRBD1 (5 bases). The CDR3 is made up of 14 amino acids. The V gene lost 6 bases and the J gene lost 5 bases, with 16 bases spanning the gap. Germline lookup yields CDR1 MNHEY and CDR2 SMNVEV (reference sequence). The CDR3 sequence: CASSPIGAGTEAFF. The CDR3 coding sequence is TGTGCCAGCAGCCCCATAGGGGCGGGGACTGAAGCTTTCTTT.

The chain joins TRBV5-1 to TRBJ2-7; 7 bases fit TRBD1. This CDR3 comprises 13 residues. V shed 4 bases and J 3 bases; nucleotides not matched to a gene: 4. CDR1 SGHRS and CDR2 YFSETQ come from the germline V gene. CDR3 in DNA: TGCGCCAGCAGCCCGGGACAGTTCTACGAGCAGTACTTC. Its translation is CASSPGQFYEQYF.

The chain combines TRBV6-5 with TRBJ1-2, with 7 bases that match TRBD1. Trimming at V came to 5 bases and at J to 3 bases, leaving 3 bases not matched to a gene. CDR1 and CDR2 from the germline V gene are MNHEY and SVGAGI. The CDR3 has 13 residues. The CDR3 region has the DNA TGTGCCAGCAGTCAGGGGGGATACTATGGCTACACCTTC. This gives the protein CASSQGGYYGYTF.

This chain joins TRBV6-5 and TRBJ2-1, with a tentative D call TRBD2 (5 bases). CDR3 length equals 13 residues. Per germline, CDR1 MNHEY and CDR2 SVGAGI. Trimming stripped 5 bases from V and 5 bases from J, with 10 bases between. The CDR3 region is CASSPARDNEQFF. CDR3 in DNA: TGTGCCAGCAGTCCGGCGCGGGACAATGAGCAGTTCTTC.

The chain is built from TRBV7-9 and TRBJ1-1; possibly TRBD1 for D (5 bases). Per germline, CDR1 SEHNR and CDR2 FQNEAQ (reference sequence). Trimming left V 5 bases short and J 1 base short, with 8 bases between. The CDR3 length is 13 residues. CDR3 DNA sequence: TGTGCCAGCAGCCTTGACAGGAACACTGAAGCTTTCTTT. Translating gives CASSLDRNTEAFF.

The chain joins TRBV30 to TRBJ2-3, with D tentatively TRBD2 (5 bases). The length of the CDR3 is 12 residues. Germline V gene lookup returns CDR1 GTSNPN and CDR2 SVGIG (reference sequence). Deletions cut 8 bases from V and 9 bases from J, with 18 bases between. The CDR3 region is CAREDSSVTQYF. The CDR3 DNA is TGTGCCCGTGAGGACTCATCAGTAACGCAGTATTTT.

This chain uses TRBV5-4 with TRBJ2-1, with 8 bases that match TRBD2. The CDR3 sequence is 15 residues long. Germline CDR1 SGHNT, CDR2 YYREEE (reference sequence). The trim removed 0 bases at V and 8 bases at J, leaving 7 bases unmatched. In DNA form, the CDR3 reads TGTGCCAGCAGCTTGGCGGGACTAGGTTTGGATGAGCAGTTCTTC. This encodes CASSLAGLGLDEQFF.

The chain uses TRBV11-2 and TRBJ2-1; TRBD2 is a possible D gene (7 bases). V lost 11 bases and J lost 4, with 15 bases in between. CDR1 is SGHAT and CDR2 is FQNNGV in the germline V gene. The CDR3 runs 13 residues. This chain's CDR3 is CASRGGAYNEQFF. DNA for the CDR3: TGTGCCTCAAGGGGGGGCGCATACAATGAGCAGTTCTTC.

The chain carries TRBV10-3 and TRBJ2-5; TRBD2 agrees at 10 bases. The germline gives CDR1 ENHRY, CDR2 SYGVKD. The length of the CDR3 is 15 residues. The J segment lost 4 bases and the V segment lost 6 bases, leaving 8 bases of the junction unmatched. The CDR3 DNA follows: TGTGCCATCAGCCGAGCGGGGGGGATAGGAGAGACCCAGTACTTC. This codes for CAISRAGGIGETQYF.

The chain links TRBV7-2 to TRBJ1-1; 9 nucleotides align to TRBD1. Trimming took 6 bases from V and 2 from J; bases not matched to a gene: 10. In germline, CDR1 is SGHTA, CDR2 FQGNSA. This CDR3 region has 16 residues. Written as DNA, the CDR3 is TGTGCCAGCAGTCCCAGTGACAGGGGGATCAACACTGAAGCTTTCTTT. Translation gives CASSPSDRGINTEAFF.

In nucleotides, the CDR3 is TGTGCCAGCAGCTATACTAGCGGGAGGCTTCGCGGTTACGAGCAGTACTTC. Its translation: CASSYTSGRLRGYEQYF. The rearrangement joins TRBV11-2 to TRBJ2-5; 12 nucleotides agree with TRBD2. The end of the DNA is better explained by TRBJ2-7, so the J call may be wrong. The CDR3 extends over 17 amino acids. CDR1 and CDR2 (germline): SGHAT, FQNNGV.

J is TRBJ2-7 and V is TRBV5-1; tentatively, D is TRBD2 (8 bases). There are 17 residues in the CDR3. CDR1 and CDR2 from the germline V gene are SGHRS and YFSETQ. V was pared by 1 base and J by 0 bases, with 17 bases between. CDR3 loop: CASSLKVSGDSSYEQYF. CDR3 nucleotide sequence: TGCGCCAGCAGCTTGAAGGTTAGCGGGGACAGCTCCTACGAGCAGTACTTC.

This rearrangement joins TRBV9 to TRBJ2-2, with D uncertain. V gave up 3 bases and J gave up 6 bases, with 15 bases separating them. This CDR3 has 15 residues. CDR1 and CDR2 (germline): SGDLS, YYNGEE. The CDR3 DNA reads TGTGCCAGCAGCGGTCCGGTCGGTTTGTCCGGGGAGCTGTTTTTT. Protein: CASSGPVGLSGELFF.

V is TRBV30 and J is TRBJ1-2; 7 positions match TRBD1. The CDR3 covers 17 residues. CDR1 is GTSNPN and CDR2 is SVGIG in the germline V gene (reference sequence). The ends lost 2 bases at V and 3 bases at J; junction bases unmatched: 15. The CDR3 spells CAWSLRELPGQYYGYTF. DNA of the CDR3: TGTGCCTGGAGTCTCCGAGAATTACCGGGACAGTACTATGGCTACACCTTC.

The chain carries TRBV30 and TRBJ1-2; 8 nucleotides agree with TRBD1. The length of the CDR3 is 13 residues. Germline CDR1 GTSNPN, CDR2 SVGIG (reference sequence). V was pared by 3 bases and J by 4 bases, with 4 bases of the junction left unmatched. CDR3: CAWSGQGGYGYTF. The CDR3 bases are TGTGCCTGGAGCGGACAGGGTGGCTATGGCTACACCTTC.

This chain connects TRBV9 to TRBJ1-2; 9 positions agree with TRBD1. The germline CDR1 and CDR2 sequences are SGDLS and YYNGEE. V shed 0 bases and J 7 bases; nucleotides not matched to a gene: 10. This CDR3 spans 16 amino acids. Written as DNA, the CDR3 is TGTGCCAGCAGCGTAGATCTTACAGGGGGCATCGGTGGCTACACCTTC. This encodes CASSVDLTGGIGGYTF.

J is TRBJ2-2 and V is TRBV7-8; 8 bases map to TRBD2. The CDR3 sequence is 16 residues long. V was clipped by 1 base and J by 2 bases; unmatched bases: 3. The germline V gene encodes CDR1 SGHVS and CDR2 FQNEAQ. This CDR3 is CASSLGGGYNTGELFF. CDR3 nucleotides: TGTGCCAGCAGCTTAGGCGGGGGGTATAACACCGGGGAGCTGTTTTTT.

The chain is built from TRBV6-6 and TRBJ1-2; TRBD1 matches 8 bases. This CDR3 has 14 residues. CDR1 and CDR2 from the germline V gene are MNHNY and SVGAGI (reference sequence). The V segment lost 0 bases and the J segment 8 bases; nucleotides outside the gene matches: 5. The CDR3 DNA reads as TGTGCCAGCAGTTACTCAGACAGGGGAGTGGGCTACACCTTC. Protein: CASSYSDRGVGYTF.

The chain has TRBV5-4 and TRBJ2-1, with D possibly being TRBD1 (6 bases). V lost 2 bases and J 1 base, leaving 7 bases between the germline ends. CDR1 is SGHNT, CDR2 YYREEE, per germline (reference sequence). The CDR3 extends over 14 amino acids. CDR3 loop: CASSFRGSYNEQFF. The DNA of the CDR3 is TGTGCCAGCAGCTTTAGGGGGTCCTACAATGAGCAGTTCTTC.

DNA for the CDR3: TGTGCCAGCAGCTCCCCCCCCGGACAGGGGGGAAGTAATGAAAAACTGTTTTTT. Translation: CASSSPPGQGGSNEKLFF. The chain is built from TRBV7-9 and TRBJ1-4; TRBD1 agrees at 10 bases. The germline V gene encodes CDR1 SEHNR and CDR2 FQNEAQ (reference sequence). The CDR3 has 18 amino acids. The V gene end was trimmed by 4 bases and the J gene end by 4 bases; junction bases not matched to a gene: 12.

The V gene is TRBV27, the J gene TRBJ2-5, with a weak D call TRBD2 (6 bases). The CDR3 is 15 residues long. The germline CDR1 and CDR2 sequences are MNHEY and SMNVEV (reference sequence). Trimming removed 3 bases from V and 5 bases from J, with 16 bases in between. This CDR3 is CASSLGYGAGETQYF. DNA of the CDR3: TGTGCCAGCAGTTTGGGGTACGGCGCGGGGGAGACCCAGTACTTC.

V gene TRBV27 combines with J gene TRBJ2-5, with 11 bases lining up with TRBD1. Germline V gene sequence: CDR1 MNHEY, CDR2 SMNVEV (reference sequence). The J segment lost 3 bases and the V segment lost 6 bases, leaving 6 bases of the junction unmatched. The CDR3 spans 15 residues. The CDR3 here is CASSSWTGGKETQYF. The CDR3 DNA reads TGTGCCAGCAGCTCCTGGACAGGGGGCAAAGAGACCCAGTACTTC.

This CDR3 is CASIPLDRAEQYF. CDR3 nucleotides: TGTGCCAGCATCCCACTAGACAGGGCCGAGCAGTACTTC. The chain carries TRBV28 and TRBJ2-7; 7 positions match TRBD1. Trimming removed 7 bases from V and 6 bases from J; junction bases left unmatched: 9. The CDR3 extends over 13 amino acids. Per the germline V gene, CDR1 is MDHEN and CDR2 is SYDVKM. Variable domain in full (rest from reference TRBV28 and TRBJ2-7): DVKVTQSSRYLVKRTGEKVFLECVQDMDHENMFWYRQDPGLGLRLIYFSYDVKMKEKGDIPEGYSVSREKKERFSLILESASTNQTSMYLCASIPLDRAEQYFGPGTRLTVT.

The chain uses TRBV7-9 and TRBJ1-1, with unresolved D. CDR1 and CDR2 from the germline V gene are SEHNR and FQNEAQ (reference sequence). Deletions cut 2 bases from V and 0 bases from J, with 10 bases between. CDR3 size: 15 residues. The CDR3 DNA is TGTGCCAGCAGCTTACGGTCGGGAATGAACACTGAAGCTTTCTTT. Protein: CASSLRSGMNTEAFF.

The chain links TRBV14 to TRBJ2-2, with TRBD1 identical over 8 bases. Germline values: CDR1 SGHDN, CDR2 FVKESK. Trimming at V came to 8 bases and at J to 4 bases, leaving 3 bases not matched to a gene. This CDR3 region has 13 residues. In DNA form, the CDR3 reads TGTGCCAGCCAGACAGGGGTCACCGGGGAGCTGTTTTTT. Its protein product is CASQTGVTGELFF.

This chain joins TRBV4-1 and TRBJ1-1; D remains unclear. Germline V CDR1 and CDR2: MGHRA, YSYEKL. The V gene lost 0 bases and the J gene lost 5 bases, with 7 bases spanning the gap. The CDR3 is 13 residues long. DNA of the CDR3: TGCGCCAGCAGCCAAGAGGAGGTAACTGAAGCTTTCTTT. Encoded protein: CASSQEEVTEAFF.

The chain has TRBV7-9 and TRBJ1-1; a possible D gene is TRBD1 (5 bases). The V gene's germline CDR1 is SEHNR and CDR2 FQNEAQ (reference sequence). This CDR3 region has 13 residues. V lost 3 bases, J lost 3 bases, and 8 bases lay in between. The CDR3 DNA reads as TGTGCCAGCAGCTTTACAGGTGACACTGAAGCTTTCTTT. Translating it yields CASSFTGDTEAFF. The full variable domain, with the rest looked up from reference TRBV7-9 and TRBJ1-1, is DTGVSQNPRHKITKRGQNVTFRCDPISEHNRLYWYRQTLGQGPEFLTYFQNEAQLEKSRLLSDRFSAERPKGSFSTLEIQRTEQGDSAMYLCASSFTGDTEAFFGQGTRLTVV.